Below, 29 T cell receptor beta chains from the same sample are listed, as sequenced in a study of blood T cells in healthy people across ages. It was with a sample-barcoded 5' primer and a J-beta primer mix that a second PCR of about 7 to 12 cycles was run. In TCRdb, the 5' RACE reads were re-called with MiXCR into one record per CDR3 protein. The data hold about 1,400,000 distinct CDR3 sequences, with roughly 45% observed a single time. Sequenced sample: blood. The receptors here all came from a young woman in good health.

The DNA for the CDR3 is TGCGCCAGCAGCCCGGGACAGGGGGCGATGGAGCAGTACTTC. It specifies CASSPGQGAMEQYF. The rearrangement joins TRBV5-1 to TRBJ2-5; 12 bases fit TRBD1. The CDR3 spans 14 residues. The junction had 9 bases not matched to a gene; V was cut back by 4 bases and J by 11 bases. The germline CDR1 and CDR2 sequences are SGHRS and YFSETQ.

The V call is TRBV3-1, the J call TRBJ2-3; D remains unclear. The germline V gene encodes CDR1 LGHDT and CDR2 YNNKEL (reference sequence). Trimming cost V 4 bases and J 6 bases, with 11 bases left between them. This CDR3 spans 13 amino acids. CDR3 sequence: CASSPRHGDTQYF. In DNA, the CDR3 is TGTGCCAGCAGCCCTCGCCACGGTGATACGCAGTATTTT.

The DNA of the CDR3 is TGCAGCGTTGATTGGGCAGGGGAGGCCTACGAGCAGTACTTC. Its protein product is CSVDWAGEAYEQYF. This rearrangement joins TRBV29-1 to TRBJ2-7, with D perhaps TRBD1 or TRBD2 (6 bases each). The CDR3 contains 14 residues. Germline V CDR1 and CDR2: SQVTM, ANQGSEA. The germline V and J ends were trimmed by 3 bases and 2 bases, with 14 bases remaining between them.

The chain uses TRBV4-1 and TRBJ1-6, with 9 nucleotides matching TRBD1. Per germline, CDR1 MGHRA and CDR2 YSYEKL. V dropped 4 bases and J dropped 10; count of bases not matched to a gene: 8. The CDR3 contains 15 residues. The CDR3 reads CASSLEPGQGSPLHF. The CDR3 nucleotides are TGCGCCAGCAGCCTCGAACCGGGACAGGGATCACCCCTCCACTTT.

This clonotype was detected a few times. This rearrangement joins TRBV11-3 to TRBJ2-3; D call uncertain. Per the germline V gene, CDR1 is SGHNT and CDR2 is YENEEA. CDR3 length equals 15 residues. Trimming took 0 bases from V and 6 from J, leaving 13 bases between them. The CDR3 coding sequence is TGTGCCAGCAGCTTAGATCGGGCCGCCGCGGATACGCAGTATTTT. Its protein is CASSLDRAAADTQYF.

The chain recombines TRBV7-2 with TRBJ2-7, with TRBD2 identical over 8 bases. Germline values: CDR1 SGHTA, CDR2 FQGNSA. J was trimmed by 0 bases and V by 2 bases; bases with no gene match: 6. The CDR3 consists of 16 residues. The CDR3 region has the DNA TGTGCCAGCAGCTTAAGTACGGGAGGGGTCTCCTACGAGCAGTACTTC. This sequence encodes CASSLSTGGVSYEQYF.

This clonotype was seen only a few times. The V call is TRBV5-5, the J call TRBJ2-3; 11 bases map to TRBD2. The germline V gene encodes CDR1 SGHKS and CDR2 YYEKEE (reference sequence). V dropped 2 bases and J dropped 3; count of bases not matched to a gene: 20. This CDR3 contains 21 residues. The CDR3 sequence is CASSFPTSGRFIELVTDTQYF. CDR3 bases: TGTGCCAGCAGCTTCCCTACTAGCGGGAGATTTATCGAGCTTGTAACAGATACGCAGTATTTT.

J is TRBJ2-6 and V is TRBV28; D is unclear. This CDR3 spans 15 amino acids. Trimming shortened V by 7 bases and J by 0 bases, and 10 bases separated the two germline ends. CDR1 and CDR2 (germline): MDHEN, SYDVKM. CDR3 sequence reads: CASTSLLSGANVLTF. CDR3 nucleotides: TGTGCCAGCACCTCCTTACTCTCTGGGGCCAACGTCCTGACTTTC.

The chain uses TRBV30 and TRBJ2-7; D unclear. The CDR3 consists of 13 residues. Trimming cost V 0 bases and J 3 bases, with 9 bases left between them. CDR1 is GTSNPN, CDR2 SVGIG, per germline (reference sequence). Here the CDR3 reads CAWSVKGNYEQYF. In nucleotides, the CDR3 is TGTGCCTGGAGTGTAAAAGGGAACTACGAGCAGTACTTC.

The CDR3 DNA is TGTGCCAGCAGCTCTCCGGGACTTACAACCAGCACAGATACGCAGTATTTT. Its translation is CASSSPGLTTSTDTQYF. The chain uses TRBV5-6 and TRBJ2-3, with D perhaps TRBD2 (6 bases). The V end was cut by 3 bases, the J end by 0 bases, with 17 bases between. From germline, CDR1 is SGHDT and CDR2 YYEEEE. The CDR3 runs to 17 residues.

This chain uses TRBV29-1 with TRBJ2-3, with 8 bases identical to TRBD2. Losses at the gene ends were 1 base for V and 2 bases for J; bases not matched to a gene: 5. This CDR3 contains 15 residues. In germline, CDR1 is SQVTM, CDR2 ANQGSEA. The CDR3 bases are TGCAGCGTTGAAGCAACCGGGGGGGCCACAGATACGCAGTATTTT. It specifies CSVEATGGATDTQYF.

V is TRBV29-1 and J is TRBJ1-5; D is uncertain. V lost 4 bases and J lost 2, with 12 bases in between. The CDR3 consists of 14 residues. In germline, CDR1 is SQVTM, CDR2 ANQGSEA. The CDR3 DNA follows: TGCAGCGTTGTTACCGACTCGGGCAATCAGCCCCAGCATTTT. This sequence encodes CSVVTDSGNQPQHF. The variable domain in full, completed from reference TRBV29-1 and TRBJ1-5, reads SAVISQKPSRDICQRGTSLTIQCQVDSQVTMMFWYRQQPGQSLTLIATANQGSEATYESGFVIDKFPISRPNLTFSTLTVSNMSPEDSSIYLCSVVTDSGNQPQHFGDGTRLSIL.

The J gene is TRBJ1-1, the V gene TRBV6-4, with no clear D. Trimming left V 5 bases short and J 1 base short, with 8 bases between. The CDR3 sequence is 13 residues long. Germline V lookup: CDR1 MRHNA, CDR2 SNTAGT. The CDR3 sequence: CASSNTANTEAFF. The CDR3 region has the DNA TGTGCCAGCAGTAACACAGCGAACACTGAAGCTTTCTTT.

The CDR3 DNA reads as TGTGCCAGCAGCAAAGACAGGGGGTGGGCTTTCTTT. This codes for CASSKDRGWAFF. This sequence joins TRBV7-2 and TRBJ1-1; the match to TRBD1 covers 9 bases. The CDR3 runs 12 residues. V shed 5 bases, J shed 11 bases, and the junction held 6 bases outside the gene matches. CDR1 and CDR2 from the germline V gene are SGHTA and FQGNSA.

This clonotype was seen a few times. The V gene is TRBV5-1, the J gene TRBJ2-1, with 8 bases that match TRBD2. CDR3 length: 16 residues. Germline-derived CDR1 and CDR2 are SGHRS and YFSETQ. Trimming cost V 0 bases and J 7 bases; bases outside gene matches: 9. The CDR3 DNA is TGCGCCAGCAGCTTGGCCCTAGGGACTAGACTGAATGAGCAGTTCTTC. It specifies CASSLALGTRLNEQFF.

The V call is TRBV7-2, the J call TRBJ2-7; no clear D gene. V gave up 6 bases and J gave up 7 bases, with 19 bases separating them. In germline, CDR1 is SGHTA, CDR2 FQGNSA. The CDR3 extends over 14 amino acids. CDR3 sequence: CASRQSPSYNEQYF. CDR3 bases: TGTGCCAGCAGGCAAAGTCCGTCCTACAATGAGCAGTACTTC.

CDR3 region: CASSLTAGSEGEQFF. The CDR3 coding sequence is TGTGCCAGCAGTTTGACAGCGGGATCCGAGGGAGAGCAGTTCTTC. This chain connects TRBV27 to TRBJ2-1, with 7 bases fitting TRBD2. The CDR3 has 15 residues. Trimming took 3 bases from V and 10 from J; bases not matched to a gene: 12. Per germline, CDR1 MNHEY and CDR2 SMNVEV (reference sequence).

This clonotype was counted between two and nine times. The rearrangement uses TRBV15 and TRBJ1-2; D possibly corresponds to TRBD1 (5 bases). Germline lookup yields CDR1 LNHNV and CDR2 YYDKDF (reference sequence). This CDR3 region has 16 residues. With 0 bases removed from V and 4 bases from J, the gap between germline ends came to 15 bases. Here the CDR3 reads CATSRDWQGPSYGYTF. CDR3 nucleotides: TGTGCCACCAGCAGAGATTGGCAGGGCCCTTCCTATGGCTACACCTTC. The full variable domain, in which reference TRBV15 and TRBJ1-2 provide the parts outside the CDR3, is DAMVIQNPRYQVTQFGKPVTLSCSQTLNHNVMYWYQQKSSQAPKLLFHYYDKDFNNEADTPDNFQSRRPNTSFCFLDIRSPGLGDTAMYLCATSRDWQGPSYGYTFGSGTRLTVV.

CDR3 residues: CASRGLAGGSYEQYF. CDR3 DNA: TGTGCCAGCAGGGGACTAGCGGGGGGGTCCTACGAGCAGTACTTC. The chain carries TRBV12-3 or TRBV12-4 and TRBJ2-7, with 16 bases fitting TRBD2. The CDR3 has 15 residues. After removal of 6 bases from V and 1 base from J, the junction contained 0 bases not matched to a gene.

A few counts support this clonotype. This sequence joins TRBV27 and TRBJ2-1, with D tentatively TRBD1 (5 bases). The CDR3 runs to 14 residues. Deletions cut 5 bases from V and 7 bases from J, with 15 bases between. Germline V gene data show CDR1 as MNHEY and CDR2 as SMNVEV (reference sequence). CDR3 loop: CASSPHRFENEQFF. For the CDR3, the DNA is TGTGCCAGCAGTCCGCACAGGTTTGAAAATGAGCAGTTCTTC.

CDR3 nucleotide sequence: TGCGCCAGCAGTGAGCTCGCCGAGAGCTCCTACGAGCAGTACTTC. Its translation is CASSELAESSYEQYF. This chain connects TRBV10-2 to TRBJ2-7; D remains ambiguous. V was trimmed by 2 bases and J by 0 bases, leaving 11 bases between them. Germline CDR1 is WSHSY and CDR2 is SAAADI. The CDR3 sequence is 15 residues long.

This clonotype was found many times. One junction end does not reproduce the germline sequence, and a read error may be involved. The chain employs TRBV10-3 and TRBJ2-3; 7 bases are a match to TRBD2. The CDR3 has 19 residues. Germline V gives CDR1 ENHRY, CDR2 SYGVKD. CDR3: CAIRESYGGSPSSTDTQYF. The CDR3 DNA reads as TGTGCCATCAGGGAGTCGTACGGCGGGAGCCCCTCTAGCACAGATACGCAGTATTTT.

This clonotype was counted between two and nine times. The CDR3 loop is CASSYSGQGVGVSTDTQYF. Here the CDR3 DNA reads TGTGCCAGCAGTTATTCGGGACAGGGTGTAGGGGTTAGCACAGATACGCAGTATTTT. The V and J genes are TRBV6-6 and TRBJ2-3, with 9 bases matching TRBD1. The germline V gene has CDR1 MNHNY and CDR2 SVGAGI (reference sequence). The CDR3 runs to 19 residues. V dropped 3 bases and J dropped 0; count of bases not matched to a gene: 13.

The chain joins TRBV30 to TRBJ1-1; D is perhaps TRBD1 (5 bases). Germline assignment: CDR1 GTSNPN and CDR2 SVGIG (reference sequence). This CDR3 spans 13 amino acids. V lost 3 bases to trimming and J lost 5 bases, with 13 bases between them. CDR3 amino acids: CAWSRQGRTEAFF. The CDR3 coding sequence is TGTGCCTGGAGCCGTCAGGGACGGACTGAAGCTTTCTTT.

This chain connects TRBV3-1 to TRBJ2-4, with D uncertain. CDR3 size: 16 residues. Germline CDR1 and CDR2: LGHDT and YNNKEL (reference sequence). Trimming pared 0 bases from V and 1 base from J, leaving 10 bases between. The CDR3 here is CASSQEAGLAKNIQYF. In DNA form, the CDR3 reads TGTGCCAGCAGCCAAGAAGCTGGATTGGCCAAAAACATTCAGTACTTC.

This clonotype was seen only a few times. This sequence joins TRBV7-9 and TRBJ1-1; D perhaps matches TRBD1 (5 bases). The CDR3 is 11 amino acids. Germline V CDR1 and CDR2: SEHNR, FQNEAQ (reference sequence). With 5 bases removed from V and 6 bases from J, the gap between germline ends came to 7 bases. The CDR3 is CASSKTAEAFF. The CDR3 DNA reads as TGTGCCAGCAGCAAGACAGCTGAAGCTTTCTTT.

This clonotype was found a few times. The chain has TRBV7-9 and TRBJ2-7; no reliable D call. V gave up 5 bases and J gave up 0 bases, with 17 bases separating them. The germline V gene has CDR1 SEHNR and CDR2 FQNEAQ (reference sequence). This CDR3 spans 16 amino acids. The CDR3 DNA sequence: TGTGCCAGCAGCCCACGGCCCTTCACGAGCTCCTACGAGCAGTACTTC. Its translation is CASSPRPFTSSYEQYF.

This rearrangement joins TRBV12-3 or TRBV12-4 to TRBJ2-3; D may be TRBD2 (6 bases). This CDR3 comprises 14 residues. Deletions cut 7 bases from V and 2 bases from J, with 13 bases between. The CDR3 DNA reads TGTGCCAGCAACCCAGCGGGTCCCACAGATACGCAGTATTTT. Translation: CASNPAGPTDTQYF.

The gene calls are TRBV20-1 and TRBJ1-1; unclear D gene. Trimming pared 1 base from V and 3 bases from J, leaving 9 bases between. Germline V lookup: CDR1 DFQATT, CDR2 SNEGSKA (reference sequence). The CDR3 is 13 amino acids. DNA of the CDR3: TGCAGTGCTAGAGTAGCGGCCCACACTGAAGCTTTCTTT. It translates to CSARVAAHTEAFF.